This T cell receptor beta chain was sequenced for a study of OX40 agonist ivuxolimab in advanced cancers. This clone was counted only a few times. The assay was immunoSEQ multiplex PCR, and TCRdb's table has in-frame clones only and misses some. Found here are about 120,000 clones, approximately 92% of them singletons; the top ten hold more than 0.15%. V lost 5 bases and J lost 2, with 16 bases in between. The CDR3 is made up of 15 amino acids. Germline V gene sequence: CDR1 SGHRS, CDR2 YFSETQ. Sequenced material: CD4+ or CD8+ T cells sorted from blood, taken in a trial of the OX40 agonist ivuxolimab. The chain has TRBV5-1 and TRBJ1-1, with D possibly TRBD1 on 5 matching bases. The TCR was taken from an adult with an advanced solid tumor such as melanoma, head and neck, liver or kidney cancer. CDR3 amino acids: CASSPGHTQNTEAFF. The DNA of the CDR3 is TGCGCCAGCAGTCCCGGACACACGCAAAACACTGAAGCTTTCTTT.